These T cell receptor beta chains were read from a single sample in a study of T cells in Graves' hyperthyroidism and ophthalmopathy. TCRdb reprocessed the multiplex PCR reads via MiXCR and lists one record per CDR3 protein. This sample has a few hundred thousand distinct CDR3 sequences; roughly an eighth occur once, and the top ten carry 5% to 6.5%. Material: blood. Every receptor here comes from a woman aged 18-30 years with Graves' hyperthyroidism. The CDR3 runs from the conserved cysteine through the conserved F or W. A D gene is named only where the DNA matches it firmly. Only part of the rows carry a size: once, few, many, or a class if the clone is expanded.

>TRBV27|TRBJ1-1|15|TRBD1|many
TGTGCCAGCAGTCCCCGAGGGACAGAGAACACTGAAGCTTTCTTT
CASSPRGTENTEAFF
>TRBV6-2/TRBV6-3|TRBJ2-7|15|.|many
TGTGCCAGCAGTTATGGGCCAGGGGCGTCCTACGAGCAGTACTTC
CASSYGPGASYEQYF
>TRBV11-2|TRBJ2-7|14|TRBD1|many
TGTGCCAGCAGCCCCGGGACAGGGTCGGGAGGGCAGTACTTC
CASSPGTGSGGQYF
>TRBV28|TRBJ1-1|15|.|many
TGTGCCAGCAGCCGGGGTTACAGGGTCGGCACTGAAGCTTTCTTT
CASSRGYRVGTEAFF
>TRBV2|TRBJ2-1|11|TRBD2|many
TGTGCCAGCAGTAACCGGGACTACCAGTTCTTC
CASSNRDYQFF
>TRBV29-1|TRBJ2-7|16|TRBD2|few
TGCAGCGTTGAAGATCTGGATCTAGCGGGCTCCTACGAGCAGTACTTC
CSVEDLDLAGSYEQYF
>TRBV6-1|TRBJ1-2|14|.|many
TGTGCCAGCAGTGACGTAACAGCGAACTATGGCTACACCTTC
CASSDVTANYGYTF
>TRBV5-1|TRBJ2-2|14|.|.
TGCGCCAGCAAGGTGGAGGCGAACACCGGGGAGCTGTTTTTT
CASKVEANTGELFF
>TRBV20-1|TRBJ2-5|13|.|many
TGCAGTGCGAGAGAGGACAGCCGAGAGACCCAGTACTTC
CSAREDSRETQYF
>TRBV2|TRBJ2-3|14|.|many
TGTGCCAGCAGTGGTCGGGACCGCACAGATACGCAGTATTTT
CASSGRDRTDTQYF
>TRBV7-2|TRBJ1-4|15|.|.
TGTGCCAGCAGCGCTGAGGGGAGCGGGAATGAAAAACTGTTTTTT
CASSAEGSGNEKLFF
>TRBV9|TRBJ2-7|15|TRBD1|many
TGTGCCAGCAGCGTAGCCCCGGGACAGGGTCGGGAGCAGTACTTC
CASSVAPGQGREQYF
>TRBV10-3|TRBJ2-1|16|.|few
TGTGCCATCAGTGAATTCGGTGAAAACTCCTACAATGAGCAGTTCTTC
CAISEFGENSYNEQFF
>TRBV6-1|TRBJ2-3|17|TRBD2|few
TGTGCCAGCAGTAAGAGCGGGAGTTCTTGGGGCACAGATACGCAGTATTTT
CASSKSGSSWGTDTQYF
>TRBV5-1|TRBJ2-1|13|.|.
TGCGCCAGCAGCTTGGCCGGGAGCAATGAGCAGCTCTTC
CASSLAGSNEQLF
>TRBV18|TRBJ2-5|14|.|few
TGTGCCAGCTCACCAGTGACTCCCGAAGAGACCCAGTACTTC
CASSPVTPEETQYF
>TRBV15|TRBJ1-2|15|TRBD1|many
TGTGCCACCAGCAGAGGTAGACAGGGGGCCTATGGCTACACCTTC
CATSRGRQGAYGYTF
>TRBV27|TRBJ2-1|13|TRBD2|many
TGTGCCAGCAGTTTGGGACTACACAATGAGCAGTTCTTC
CASSLGLHNEQFF
>TRBV6-5|TRBJ1-5|13|.|few
TGTGCCAGCAGTTACGGGCTCAATCAGCCCCAGCATTTT
CASSYGLNQPQHF
>TRBV7-2|TRBJ2-7|13|.|.
TGTGCCAGCAGCTTAAACTATATTTACGAGCAGTACTTC
CASSLNYIYEQYF
>TRBV4-2|TRBJ2-7|13|.|.
TGTGCCAGCAGCCACCTCCAGGGTCCCGAGCAGTACTTC
CASSHLQGPEQYF
>TRBV28|TRBJ2-1|15|TRBD2|many
TGTGCCAGCAGCCTCTCTAGCGGGAGGGCCGGTGAGCAGTTCTTC
CASSLSSGRAGEQFF
>TRBV5-1|TRBJ1-2|15|.|many
TGCGCCAGCAGCTTGTCGTTCGAAGCTAACTATGGCTACACCTTC
CASSLSFEANYGYTF
>TRBV6-1|TRBJ2-2|14|.|few
TGTGCCAGCAGTGATGCGCCGGACACCGGGGAGCTGTTTTTT
CASSDAPDTGELFF
>TRBV5-1|TRBJ2-5|13|.|.
TGCGCCAGCAGCTTTGGGGACCCCGTAACCCAGTACTTC
CASSFGDPVTQYF